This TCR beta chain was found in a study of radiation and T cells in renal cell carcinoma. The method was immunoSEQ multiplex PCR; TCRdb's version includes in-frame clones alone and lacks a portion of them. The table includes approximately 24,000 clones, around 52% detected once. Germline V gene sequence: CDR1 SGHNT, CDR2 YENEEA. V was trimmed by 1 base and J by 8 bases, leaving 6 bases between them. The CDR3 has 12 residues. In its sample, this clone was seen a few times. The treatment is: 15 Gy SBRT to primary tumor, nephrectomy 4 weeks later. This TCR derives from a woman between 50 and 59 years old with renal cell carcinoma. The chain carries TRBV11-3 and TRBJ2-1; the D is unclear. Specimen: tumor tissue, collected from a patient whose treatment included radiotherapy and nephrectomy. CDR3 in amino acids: CASSLAPYEQFF. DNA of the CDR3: TGTGCCAGCAGCTTAGCGCCCTATGAGCAGTTCTTC.